This TCR beta chain was identified in a study of cytomegalovirus exposure and HLA in healthy donors. Study details: Ancestry clustering placed around 80% of 350 to 500 genotyped donors in the Caucasian-associated cluster.

Overall study results and limits: In a later analysis, at a false discovery rate of 0.05, under 20,000 TCR beta sequences were associated with HLA alleles. Earlier findings revealed that most TCR beta V segments proved productive either about 87% or about 30% of the time.

Primers: 60 Vbeta forward and 13 Jbeta reverse. The data were produced by immunoSEQ multiplex PCR, yet TCRdb's version contains in-frame clones alone and is incomplete. Seen here are some 150,000 clones, about 83% observed once, and the top ten hold 0.75% to 0.95%. There are 13 residues in the CDR3. Trimming took 4 bases from V and 7 from J; bases not matched to a gene: 6. CDR1 LNHDA and CDR2 SQIVND come from the germline V gene (reference sequence). This clone was counted only a few times. What it binds is not known. Healthy bone marrow donors made up the cohort. The sample comprised PBMCs. V and J are TRBV19 and TRBJ2-7, with TRBD1 identical over 8 bases. The TCR comes from a woman in her thirties in good health and CMV-seronegative. The CDR3 nucleotides are TGTGCCAGTAGTAGGGGGACAGGTCAAGAGCAGTACTTC. Translated, it gives CASSRGTGQEQYF.